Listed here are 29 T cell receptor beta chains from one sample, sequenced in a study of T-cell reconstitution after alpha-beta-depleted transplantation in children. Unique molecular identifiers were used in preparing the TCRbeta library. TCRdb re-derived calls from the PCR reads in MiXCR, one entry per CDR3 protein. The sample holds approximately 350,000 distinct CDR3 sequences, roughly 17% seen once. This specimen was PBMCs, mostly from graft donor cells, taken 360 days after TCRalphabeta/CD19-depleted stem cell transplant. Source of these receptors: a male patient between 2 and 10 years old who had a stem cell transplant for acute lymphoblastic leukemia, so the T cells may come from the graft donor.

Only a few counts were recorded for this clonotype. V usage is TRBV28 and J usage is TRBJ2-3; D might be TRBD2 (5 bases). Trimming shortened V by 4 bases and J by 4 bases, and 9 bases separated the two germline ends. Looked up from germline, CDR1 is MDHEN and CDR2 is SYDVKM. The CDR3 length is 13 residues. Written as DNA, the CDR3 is TGTGCCAGCAGTTACGAGGGCCCAGATACGCAGTATTTT. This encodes CASSYEGPDTQYF.

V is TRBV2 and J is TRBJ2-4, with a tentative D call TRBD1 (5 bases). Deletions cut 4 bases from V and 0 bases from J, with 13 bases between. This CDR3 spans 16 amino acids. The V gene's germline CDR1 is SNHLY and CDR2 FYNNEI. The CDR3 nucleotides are TGTGCCAGCAGTGTGCAGGACACGCTAGCCAAAAACATTCAGTACTTC. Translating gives CASSVQDTLAKNIQYF.

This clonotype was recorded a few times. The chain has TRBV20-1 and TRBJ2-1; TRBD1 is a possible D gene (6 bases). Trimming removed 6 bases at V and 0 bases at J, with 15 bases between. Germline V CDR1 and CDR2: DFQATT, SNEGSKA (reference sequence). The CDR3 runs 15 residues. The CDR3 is CSAMYPTGSYNEQFF. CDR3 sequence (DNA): TGCAGTGCCATGTACCCGACAGGCTCCTACAATGAGCAGTTCTTC.

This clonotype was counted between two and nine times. CDR3 coding DNA: TGTGCCAGCAGCTTAGTTAGCTGGAACACCGGGGAGCTGTTTTTT. Protein product: CASSLVSWNTGELFF. The chain recombines TRBV7-9 with TRBJ2-2; the D is unclear. V lost 1 base and J 1 base, leaving 7 bases between the germline ends. From germline, CDR1 is SEHNR and CDR2 FQNEAQ (reference sequence). CDR3 length equals 15 residues.

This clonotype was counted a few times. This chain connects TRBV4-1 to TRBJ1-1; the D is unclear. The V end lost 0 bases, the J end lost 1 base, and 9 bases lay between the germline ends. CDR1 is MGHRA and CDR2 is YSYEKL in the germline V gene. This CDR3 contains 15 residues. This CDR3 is CASSQDPAANTEAFF. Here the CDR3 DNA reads TGCGCCAGCAGCCAAGATCCGGCGGCGAACACTGAAGCTTTCTTT.

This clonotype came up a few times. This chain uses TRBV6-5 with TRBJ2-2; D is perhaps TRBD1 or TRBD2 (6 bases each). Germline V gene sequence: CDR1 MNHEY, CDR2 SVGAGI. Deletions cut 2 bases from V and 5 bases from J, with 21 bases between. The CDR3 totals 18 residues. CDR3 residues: CASSYGYGGPSWTGELFF. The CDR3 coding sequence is TGTGCCAGCAGTTACGGGTACGGGGGCCCTTCGTGGACCGGGGAGCTGTTTTTT.

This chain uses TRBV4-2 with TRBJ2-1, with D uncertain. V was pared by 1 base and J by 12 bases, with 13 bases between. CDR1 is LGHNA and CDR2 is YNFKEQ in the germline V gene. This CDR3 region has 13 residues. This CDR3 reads CASSQVGIVGQFF. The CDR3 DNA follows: TGTGCCAGCAGCCAAGTTGGAATCGTCGGGCAGTTCTTC.

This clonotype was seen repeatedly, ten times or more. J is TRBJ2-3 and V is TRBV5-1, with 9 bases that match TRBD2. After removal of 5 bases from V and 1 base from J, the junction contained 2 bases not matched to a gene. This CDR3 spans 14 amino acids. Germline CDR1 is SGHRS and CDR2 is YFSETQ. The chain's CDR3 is CASRRTSGTDTQYF. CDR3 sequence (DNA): TGCGCCAGCAGGAGGACTAGCGGCACAGATACGCAGTATTTT.

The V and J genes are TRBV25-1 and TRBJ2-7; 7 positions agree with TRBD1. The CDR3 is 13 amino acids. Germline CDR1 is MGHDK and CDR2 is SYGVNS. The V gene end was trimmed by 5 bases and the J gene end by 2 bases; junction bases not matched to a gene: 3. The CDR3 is CASSPGQPYEQYF. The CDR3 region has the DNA TGTGCCAGCAGTCCGGGACAGCCCTACGAGCAGTACTTC.

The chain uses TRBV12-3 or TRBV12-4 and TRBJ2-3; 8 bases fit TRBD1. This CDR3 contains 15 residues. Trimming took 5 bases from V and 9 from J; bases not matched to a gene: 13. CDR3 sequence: CASSPQTGAAPTQYF. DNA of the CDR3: TGTGCCAGCAGTCCGCAGACAGGGGCCGCCCCGACGCAGTATTTT.

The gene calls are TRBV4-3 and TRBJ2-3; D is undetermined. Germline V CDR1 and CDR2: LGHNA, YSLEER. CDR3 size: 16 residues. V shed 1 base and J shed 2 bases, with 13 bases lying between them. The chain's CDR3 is CASSQVWGYTTDTQYF. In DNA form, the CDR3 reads TGCGCCAGCAGCCAAGTGTGGGGATACACCACAGATACGCAGTATTTT.

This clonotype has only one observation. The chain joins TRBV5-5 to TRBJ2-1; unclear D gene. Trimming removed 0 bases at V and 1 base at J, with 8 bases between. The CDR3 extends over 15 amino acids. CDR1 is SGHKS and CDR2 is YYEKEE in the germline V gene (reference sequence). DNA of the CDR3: TGTGCCAGCAGCTTGGTCGGGTTTTCCTACAATGAGCAGTTCTTC. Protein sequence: CASSLVGFSYNEQFF.

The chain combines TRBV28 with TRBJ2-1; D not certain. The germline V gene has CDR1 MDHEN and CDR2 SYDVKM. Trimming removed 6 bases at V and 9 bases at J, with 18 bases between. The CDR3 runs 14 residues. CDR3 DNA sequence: TGTGCCAGCAGATTTTACGCCGCGACTCCTGAGCAGTTCTTC. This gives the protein CASRFYAATPEQFF.

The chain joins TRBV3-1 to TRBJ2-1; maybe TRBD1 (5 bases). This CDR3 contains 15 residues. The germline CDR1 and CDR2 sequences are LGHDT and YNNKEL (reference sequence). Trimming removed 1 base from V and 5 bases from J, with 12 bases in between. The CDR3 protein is CASSQAPGQNNEQFF. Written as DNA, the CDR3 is TGTGCCAGCAGCCAAGCCCCCGGACAAAACAATGAGCAGTTCTTC.

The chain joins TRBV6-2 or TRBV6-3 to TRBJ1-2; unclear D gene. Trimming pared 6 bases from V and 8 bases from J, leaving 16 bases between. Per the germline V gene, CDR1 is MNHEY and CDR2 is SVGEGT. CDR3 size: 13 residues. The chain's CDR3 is CASRIGTTGGYTF. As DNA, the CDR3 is TGTGCCAGCAGGATTGGCACAACGGGAGGCTACACCTTC.

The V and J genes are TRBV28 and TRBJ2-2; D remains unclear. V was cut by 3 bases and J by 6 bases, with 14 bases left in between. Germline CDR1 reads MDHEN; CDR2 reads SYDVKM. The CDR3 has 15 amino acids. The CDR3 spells CASSLQGRNAGELFF. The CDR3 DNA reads TGTGCCAGCAGTTTGCAAGGGCGGAATGCCGGGGAGCTGTTTTTT.

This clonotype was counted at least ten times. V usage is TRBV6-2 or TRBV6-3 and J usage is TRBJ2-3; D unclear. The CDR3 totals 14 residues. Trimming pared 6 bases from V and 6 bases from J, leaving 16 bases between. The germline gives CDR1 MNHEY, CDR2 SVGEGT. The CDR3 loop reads CASRPRFASDTQYF. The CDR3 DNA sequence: TGTGCCAGCAGACCTCGGTTTGCCTCGGATACGCAGTATTTT.

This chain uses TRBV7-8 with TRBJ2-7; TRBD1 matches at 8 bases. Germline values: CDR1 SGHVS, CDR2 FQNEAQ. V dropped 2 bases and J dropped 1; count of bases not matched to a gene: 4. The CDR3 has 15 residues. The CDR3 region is CASSLRQGLSYEQYF. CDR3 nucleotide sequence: TGTGCCAGCAGCTTACGACAGGGGCTGTCCTACGAGCAGTACTTC.

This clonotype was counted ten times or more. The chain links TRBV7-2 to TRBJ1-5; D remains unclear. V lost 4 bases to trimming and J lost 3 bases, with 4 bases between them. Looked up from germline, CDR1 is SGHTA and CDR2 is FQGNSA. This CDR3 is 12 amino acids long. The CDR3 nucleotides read TGTGCCAGCAGCTCACCCAATCAGCCCCAGCATTTT. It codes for CASSSPNQPQHF.

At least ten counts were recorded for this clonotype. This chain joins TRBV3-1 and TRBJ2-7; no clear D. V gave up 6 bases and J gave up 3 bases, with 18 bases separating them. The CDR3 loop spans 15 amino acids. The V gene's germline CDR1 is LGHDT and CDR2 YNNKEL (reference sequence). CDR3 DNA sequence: TGTGCCAGCAGTACAATGACGGGCCCCCTCTACGAGCAGTACTTC. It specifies CASSTMTGPLYEQYF.

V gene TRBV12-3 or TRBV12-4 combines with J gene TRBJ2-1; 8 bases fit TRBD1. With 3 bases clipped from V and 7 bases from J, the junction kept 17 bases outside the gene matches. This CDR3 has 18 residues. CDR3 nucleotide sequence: TGTGCCAGCAGTTTTGGGGCAGGGGGCCCAAAGGAGGTTAATGAGCAGTTCTTC. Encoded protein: CASSFGAGGPKEVNEQFF.

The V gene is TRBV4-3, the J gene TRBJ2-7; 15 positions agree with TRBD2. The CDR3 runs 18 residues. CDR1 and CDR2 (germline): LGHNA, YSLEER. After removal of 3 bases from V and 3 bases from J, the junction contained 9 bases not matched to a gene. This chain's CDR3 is CASSHRTSGRASYYEQYF. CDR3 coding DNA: TGCGCCAGCAGCCATCGGACTAGCGGGAGGGCCTCCTACTACGAGCAGTACTTC.

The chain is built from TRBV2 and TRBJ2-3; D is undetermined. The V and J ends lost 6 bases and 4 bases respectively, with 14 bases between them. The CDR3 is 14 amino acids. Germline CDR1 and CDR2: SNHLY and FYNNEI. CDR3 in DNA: TGTGCCAGCAGAGCAGGCACTCGACCAGATACGCAGTATTTT. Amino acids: CASRAGTRPDTQYF.

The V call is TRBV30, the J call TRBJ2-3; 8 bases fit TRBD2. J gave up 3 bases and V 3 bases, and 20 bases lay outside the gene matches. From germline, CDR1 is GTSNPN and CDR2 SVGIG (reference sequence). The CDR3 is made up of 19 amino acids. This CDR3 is CAWRKVAGSRLGDTDTQYF. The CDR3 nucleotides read TGTGCCTGGAGGAAAGTAGCGGGGAGTCGACTAGGGGATACAGATACGCAGTATTTT.

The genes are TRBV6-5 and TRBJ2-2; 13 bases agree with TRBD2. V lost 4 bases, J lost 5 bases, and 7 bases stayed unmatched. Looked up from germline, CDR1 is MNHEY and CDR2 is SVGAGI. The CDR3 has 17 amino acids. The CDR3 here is CASSSTSGRARTGELFF. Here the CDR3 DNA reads TGTGCCAGCAGTTCCACTAGCGGGAGGGCCAGGACCGGGGAGCTGTTTTTT.

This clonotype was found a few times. DNA for the CDR3: TGTGCCAGCAGCCAAGATTTGACAAAAAGCGACGAGCAGTACTTC. It codes for CASSQDLTKSDEQYF. The chain links TRBV4-2 to TRBJ2-7; D unresolved. CDR3 length: 15 amino acids. V lost 0 bases to trimming and J lost 5 bases, with 14 bases between them. Germline assignment: CDR1 LGHNA and CDR2 YNFKEQ.

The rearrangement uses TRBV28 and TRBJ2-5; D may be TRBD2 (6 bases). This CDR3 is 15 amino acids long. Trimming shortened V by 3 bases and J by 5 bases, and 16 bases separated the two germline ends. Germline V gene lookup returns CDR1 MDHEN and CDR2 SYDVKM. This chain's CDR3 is CASSFSGGIWETQYF. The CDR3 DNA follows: TGTGCCAGCAGTTTTTCCGGGGGAATTTGGGAGACCCAGTACTTC. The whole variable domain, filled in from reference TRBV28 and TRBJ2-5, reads DVKVTQSSRYLVKRTGEKVFLECVQDMDHENMFWYRQDPGLGLRLIYFSYDVKMKEKGDIPEGYSVSREKKERFSLILESASTNQTSMYLCASSFSGGIWETQYFGPGTRLLVL.

The CDR3 DNA follows: TGTGCCAGCAGTACGGGACTAGCGGGCTACACAGATACGCAGTATTTT. This sequence encodes CASSTGLAGYTDTQYF. The chain couples TRBV28 to TRBJ2-3; TRBD2 agrees at 12 bases. This CDR3 has 16 residues. Germline CDR1 MDHEN, CDR2 SYDVKM. V gave up 5 bases and J gave up 2 bases; unmatched junction bases: 5.

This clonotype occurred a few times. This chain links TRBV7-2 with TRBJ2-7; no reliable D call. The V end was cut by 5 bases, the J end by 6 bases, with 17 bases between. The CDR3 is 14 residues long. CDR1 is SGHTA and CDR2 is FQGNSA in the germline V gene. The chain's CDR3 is CASSTPTGPREQYF. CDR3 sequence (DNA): TGTGCCAGCAGCACACCGACCGGACCTCGCGAGCAGTACTTC.